The 21 T cell receptor beta chains below all came from one sample that was sequenced in a study of cytomegalovirus exposure and HLA in healthy donors. The PCR was carried out with 60 Vbeta primers and 13 Jbeta primers. Sequencing used immunoSEQ multiplex PCR; TCRdb keeps in-frame clones, though not all of them. The table records some 190,000 clones, around 80% of them present only once. The sequenced sample was PBMCs. The receptor set was obtained from a girl aged 10 to 17 in good health and CMV-seropositive.

This sequence joins TRBV2 and TRBJ2-7; 9 positions match TRBD1. The ends lost 6 bases at V and 3 bases at J; junction bases unmatched: 9. This CDR3 is built from 15 residues. CDR1 is SNHLY and CDR2 is FYNNEI in the germline V gene. Written as DNA, the CDR3 is TGTGCCAGCAGCACTCCGGGACAGGGCTTCTACGAGCAGTACTTC. Protein: CASSTPGQGFYEQYF.

In regard to this clone: Within the sample, other DNA sequences also encode this same CDR3. The chain is built from TRBV10-3 and TRBJ1-5; 11 bases match TRBD1. V shed 0 bases, J shed 7 bases, and the junction held 8 bases outside the gene matches. The germline gives CDR1 ENHRY, CDR2 SYGVKD. This CDR3 comprises 17 residues. This CDR3 reads CAISESGDRGMEQPQHF. CDR3 nucleotide sequence: TGTGCCATCAGTGAGTCCGGGGACAGGGGGATGGAGCAGCCCCAGCATTTT.

The chain recombines TRBV2 with TRBJ2-3, with a weak D call TRBD2 (6 bases). Germline V gene lookup returns CDR1 SNHLY and CDR2 FYNNEI. The ends were cut back, 1 base at V and 0 bases at J, with 8 bases in the middle. The CDR3 covers 15 residues. In DNA, the CDR3 is TGTGCCAGCAGTGAAGTCGGGACTAGCACAGATACGCAGTATTTT. Protein: CASSEVGTSTDTQYF. The full variable domain, in which reference TRBV2 and TRBJ2-3 provide the parts outside the CDR3, is EPEVTQTPSHQVTQMGQEVILRCVPISNHLYFYWYRQILGQKVEFLVSFYNNEISEKSEIFDDQFSVERPDGSNFTLKIRSTKLEDSAMYFCASSEVGTSTDTQYFGPGTRLTVL.

The J gene is TRBJ2-5, the V gene TRBV30, with D hard to call. This CDR3 has 12 amino acids. The ends were cut back, 5 bases at V and 2 bases at J, with 9 bases in the middle. CDR1 is GTSNPN and CDR2 is SVGIG in the germline V gene (reference sequence). In DNA, the CDR3 is TGTGCCTGGGCGATACTACAAGAGACCCAGTACTTC. It encodes CAWAILQETQYF.

The V call is TRBV27, the J call TRBJ2-5, with D unresolved. The DNA end lines up better with TRBJ2-7; the J call may be wrong. Germline V gives CDR1 MNHEY, CDR2 SMNVEV (reference sequence). The CDR3 spans 12 residues. The CDR3 DNA follows: TGTGCCAGCAGCTCCCCCTCCTACGAGCAGTACTTC. Translation: CASSSPSYEQYF.

The chain combines TRBV5-1 with TRBJ2-3, with D tentatively TRBD2 (5 bases). From germline, CDR1 is SGHRS and CDR2 YFSETQ. V gave up 5 bases and J gave up 1 base, with 11 bases separating them. The CDR3 loop spans 14 amino acids. In DNA form, the CDR3 reads TGCGCCAGCAGGCGTGGGAGTGGCACAGATACGCAGTATTTT. This sequence encodes CASRRGSGTDTQYF.

The chain employs TRBV29-1 and TRBJ1-1, with 11 nucleotides matching TRBD1. CDR3 length: 14 residues. The V segment lost 7 bases and the J segment 5 bases; nucleotides outside the gene matches: 9. Per the germline V gene, CDR1 is SQVTM and CDR2 is ANQGSEA. The CDR3 region has the DNA TGCAGCGCAGTGGACAGGGGGCGAAAGACTGAAGCTTTCTTT. As protein: CSAVDRGRKTEAFF.

The chain employs TRBV6-6 and TRBJ2-5; D not certain. Germline CDR1 reads MNHNY; CDR2 reads SVGAGI (reference sequence). This CDR3 spans 14 amino acids. V lost 8 bases, J lost 1 base, and 14 bases lay in between. CDR3 region: CASPPCSLQETQYF. The DNA for the CDR3 is TGTGCCAGCCCCCCTTGTTCCCTCCAAGAGACCCAGTACTTC.

The chain uses TRBV5-1 and TRBJ1-1; no definite D call. Germline loops: CDR1 SGHRS, CDR2 YFSETQ. This CDR3 contains 13 residues. The ends were cut back, 0 bases at V and 5 bases at J, with 8 bases in the middle. CDR3 sequence reads: CASSLGGWTEAFF. Here the CDR3 DNA reads TGCGCCAGCAGCTTGGGAGGATGGACTGAAGCTTTCTTT.

The chain employs TRBV6-5 and TRBJ1-1; 8 bases are shared with TRBD1. In germline, CDR1 is MNHEY, CDR2 SVGAGI. After removal of 0 bases from V and 5 bases from J, the junction contained 8 bases not matched to a gene. This CDR3 has 16 residues. CDR3 in DNA: TGTGCCAGCAGTTACTCGGGAGGCAGGGGGCGAACTGAAGCTTTCTTT. Residues: CASSYSGGRGRTEAFF.

The gene calls are TRBV30 and TRBJ1-5, with 7 bases matching TRBD1. Unmatched junction bases numbered 4, after V lost 3 bases and J lost 5 bases. Germline values: CDR1 GTSNPN, CDR2 SVGIG (reference sequence). This CDR3 region has 13 residues. The CDR3 bases are TGTGCCTGGAGGGGAGACAGGGATCAGCCCCAGCATTTT. Protein sequence: CAWRGDRDQPQHF. The full variable domain, rest sourced from reference TRBV30 and TRBJ1-5, is SQTIHQWPATLVQPVGSPLSLECTVEGTSNPNLYWYRQAAGRGLQLLFYSVGIGQISSEVPQNLSASRPQDRQFILSSKKLLLSDSGFYLCAWRGDRDQPQHFGDGTRLSIL.

This clone was seen only once. This chain uses TRBV25-1 with TRBJ2-7, with 7 bases matching TRBD2. The CDR3 covers 13 residues. Unmatched junction bases numbered 3, after V lost 4 bases and J lost 3 bases. Looked up from germline, CDR1 is MGHDK and CDR2 is SYGVNS. CDR3 protein: CASSAGLYYEQYF. The CDR3 DNA reads as TGTGCCAGCAGTGCGGGACTATACTACGAGCAGTACTTC.

The chain couples TRBV27 to TRBJ2-7; the match to TRBD1 covers 7 bases. This CDR3 spans 13 amino acids. V lost 8 bases, J lost 3 bases, and 7 bases stayed unmatched. Germline V gene lookup returns CDR1 MNHEY and CDR2 SMNVEV (reference sequence). CDR3 DNA: TGTGCCAGCGGACCGGGACAGAACTACGAGCAGTACTTC. This encodes CASGPGQNYEQYF.

This sequence joins TRBV10-1 and TRBJ2-2, with 8 positions matching TRBD2. The V gene end was trimmed by 6 bases and the J gene end by 7 bases; junction bases not matched to a gene: 4. The CDR3 is 13 amino acids. CDR1 is WNHNN, CDR2 SYGVQD, per germline (reference sequence). The CDR3 spells CASSGRAGGELFF. CDR3 coding DNA: TGCGCCAGCAGCGGGAGGGCAGGCGGGGAGCTGTTTTTT.

The chain carries TRBV4-2 and TRBJ2-7, with 7 nucleotides matching TRBD1. Germline lookup yields CDR1 LGHNA and CDR2 YNFKEQ. The CDR3 is made up of 14 amino acids. V gave up 4 bases and J gave up 5 bases; unmatched junction bases: 8. CDR3 coding DNA: TGTGCCAGCAGCCCAATCGACAGGGACGACGAGCAGTACTTC. Protein sequence: CASSPIDRDDEQYF.

The rearrangement links TRBV13 to TRBJ2-2; D remains unclear. The germline gives CDR1 PRHDT, CDR2 FYEKMQ (reference sequence). Trimming left V 2 bases short and J 5 bases short, with 15 bases between. The CDR3 has 16 residues. DNA for the CDR3: TGTGCCAGCAGCTTATTAGAACTCAGGCGAACCGGGGAGCTGTTTTTT. Protein sequence: CASSLLELRRTGELFF.

This chain's CDR3 is CAWSHSPGGVYGYTF. Written as DNA, the CDR3 is TGTGCCTGGAGTCATTCCCCAGGGGGCGTCTATGGCTACACCTTC. This sequence joins TRBV30 and TRBJ1-2, with 8 bases lining up with TRBD1. V lost 2 bases to trimming and J lost 4 bases; unmatched junction nucleotides: 9. Germline loops: CDR1 GTSNPN, CDR2 SVGIG (reference sequence). This CDR3 spans 15 amino acids.

This rearrangement joins TRBV5-5 to TRBJ2-7; 10 bases align to TRBD2. Germline V lookup: CDR1 SGHKS, CDR2 YYEKEE (reference sequence). Trimming at V came to 0 bases and at J to 0 bases, leaving 6 bases not matched to a gene. This CDR3 contains 17 residues. This chain's CDR3 is CASSLGLAGLSSYEQYF. The CDR3 coding sequence is TGTGCCAGCAGCTTGGGACTAGCGGGTTTGAGCTCCTACGAGCAGTACTTC.

The rearrangement joins TRBV29-1 to TRBJ2-3; TRBD2 agrees at 10 bases. CDR1 is SQVTM, CDR2 ANQGSEA, per germline. This CDR3 spans 14 amino acids. J lost 0 bases, V lost 8 bases, and 5 bases had no gene match. CDR3 residues: CSTRTSGSTDTQYF. The CDR3 DNA reads as TGCAGCACCCGGACTAGCGGCAGCACAGATACGCAGTATTTT.

V usage is TRBV18 and J usage is TRBJ1-5; 9 bases are shared with TRBD1. After removal of 5 bases from V and 3 bases from J, the junction contained 8 bases not matched to a gene. In germline, CDR1 is KGHSH, CDR2 LQKENI. This CDR3 contains 16 residues. The CDR3: CASSGQGLRPNQPQHF. The CDR3 region has the DNA TGTGCCAGCTCAGGACAGGGGTTAAGGCCCAATCAGCCCCAGCATTTT.

V is TRBV7-7 and J is TRBJ2-3; 7 nucleotides line up with TRBD2. The CDR3 spans 11 residues. Germline V gives CDR1 SSHAT, CDR2 FNYEAQ (reference sequence). CDR3 residues: CASGPVGTQYF. The CDR3 DNA follows: TGTGCTAGCGGGCCAGTCGGTACGCAGTATTTT.